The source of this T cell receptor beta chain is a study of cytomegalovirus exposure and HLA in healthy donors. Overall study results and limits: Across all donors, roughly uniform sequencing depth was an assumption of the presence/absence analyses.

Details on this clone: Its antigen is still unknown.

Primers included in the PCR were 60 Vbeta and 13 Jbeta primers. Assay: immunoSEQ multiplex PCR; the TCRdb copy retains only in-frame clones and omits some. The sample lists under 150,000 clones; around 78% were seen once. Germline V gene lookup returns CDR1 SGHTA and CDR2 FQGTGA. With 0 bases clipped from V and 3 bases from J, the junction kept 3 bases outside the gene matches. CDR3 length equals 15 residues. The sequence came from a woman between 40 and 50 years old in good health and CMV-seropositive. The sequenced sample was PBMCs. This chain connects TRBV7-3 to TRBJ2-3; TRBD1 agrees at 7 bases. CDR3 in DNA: TGTGCCAGCAGCTTAACGACAGGGCCAACAGATACGCAGTATTTT. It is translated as CASSLTTGPTDTQYF.